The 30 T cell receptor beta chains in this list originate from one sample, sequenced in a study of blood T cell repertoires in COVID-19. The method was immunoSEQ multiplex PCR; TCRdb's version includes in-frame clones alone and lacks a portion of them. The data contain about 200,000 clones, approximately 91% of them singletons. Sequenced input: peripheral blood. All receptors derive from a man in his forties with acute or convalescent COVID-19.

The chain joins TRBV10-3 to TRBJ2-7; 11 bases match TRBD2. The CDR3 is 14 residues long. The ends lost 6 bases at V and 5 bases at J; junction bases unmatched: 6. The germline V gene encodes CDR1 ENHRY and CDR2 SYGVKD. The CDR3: CAIRVAGGRNEQYF. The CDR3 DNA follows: TGTGCCATCAGAGTAGCGGGGGGGCGAAACGAGCAGTACTTC.

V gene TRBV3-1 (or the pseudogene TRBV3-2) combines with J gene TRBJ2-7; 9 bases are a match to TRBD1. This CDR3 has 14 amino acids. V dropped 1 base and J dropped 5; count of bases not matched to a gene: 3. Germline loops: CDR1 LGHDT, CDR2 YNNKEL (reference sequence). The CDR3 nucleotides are TGTGCCAGCAGCCAAGTTACAGGGGGCGACGAGCAGTACTTC. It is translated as CASSQVTGGDEQYF.

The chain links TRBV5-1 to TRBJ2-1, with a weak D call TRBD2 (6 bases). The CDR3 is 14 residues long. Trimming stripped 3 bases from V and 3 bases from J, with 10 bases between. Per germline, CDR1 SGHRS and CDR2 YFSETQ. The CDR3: CASSWASVYNEQFF. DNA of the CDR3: TGCGCCAGCAGCTGGGCTAGCGTCTACAATGAGCAGTTCTTC.

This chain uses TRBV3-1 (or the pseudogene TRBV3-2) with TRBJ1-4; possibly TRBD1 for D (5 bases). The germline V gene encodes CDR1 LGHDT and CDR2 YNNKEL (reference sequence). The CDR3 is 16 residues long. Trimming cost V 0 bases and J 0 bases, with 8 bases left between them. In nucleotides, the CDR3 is TGTGCCAGCAGCCAAGACTCGGGGGCAACTAATGAAAAACTGTTTTTT. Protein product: CASSQDSGATNEKLFF.

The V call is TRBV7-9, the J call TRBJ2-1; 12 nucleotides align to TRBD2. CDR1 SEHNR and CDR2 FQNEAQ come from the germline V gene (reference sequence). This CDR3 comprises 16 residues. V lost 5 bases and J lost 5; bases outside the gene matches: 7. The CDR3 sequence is CASSNLLAGGDNEQFF. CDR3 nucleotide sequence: TGTGCCAGCAGCAATCTACTAGCGGGGGGCGACAATGAGCAGTTCTTC.

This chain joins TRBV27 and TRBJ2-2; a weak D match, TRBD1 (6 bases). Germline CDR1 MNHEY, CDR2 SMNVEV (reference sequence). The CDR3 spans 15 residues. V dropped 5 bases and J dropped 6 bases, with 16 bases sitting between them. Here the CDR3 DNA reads TGTGCCAGCAGTCGCGCCCACAGGGCGGCCGGGGAGCTGTTTTTT. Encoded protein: CASSRAHRAAGELFF.

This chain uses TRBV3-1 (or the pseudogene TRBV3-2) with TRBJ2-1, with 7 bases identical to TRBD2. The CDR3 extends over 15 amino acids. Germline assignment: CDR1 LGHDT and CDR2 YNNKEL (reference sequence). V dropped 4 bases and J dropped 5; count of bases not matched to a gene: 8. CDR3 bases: TGTGCCAGCAGCCCGACAAGTAGCGGGCACAATGAGCAGTTCTTC. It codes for CASSPTSSGHNEQFF.

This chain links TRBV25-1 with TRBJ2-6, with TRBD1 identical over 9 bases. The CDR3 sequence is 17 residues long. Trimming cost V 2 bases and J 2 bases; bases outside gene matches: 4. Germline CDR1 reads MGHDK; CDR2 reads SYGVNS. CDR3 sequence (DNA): TGTGCCAGCAGTGAAGGGACAGGGTACCCTGGGGCCAACGTCCTGACTTTC. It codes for CASSEGTGYPGANVLTF.

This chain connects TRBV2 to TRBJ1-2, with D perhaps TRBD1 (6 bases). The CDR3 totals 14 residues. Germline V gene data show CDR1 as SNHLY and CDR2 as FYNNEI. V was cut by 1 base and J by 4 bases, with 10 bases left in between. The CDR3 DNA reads TGTGCCAGCAGTGAAGGTATAGGGGGCTATGGCTACACCTTC. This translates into CASSEGIGGYGYTF.

DNA for the CDR3: TGTGCCAGTAGTAACCCGGGGGGTCCTAATGAAAAACTGTTTTTT. The encoded protein is CASSNPGGPNEKLFF. This rearrangement joins TRBV19 to TRBJ1-4; perhaps TRBD1 as D (5 bases). CDR3 length equals 15 residues. The germline CDR1 and CDR2 sequences are LNHDA and SQIVND (reference sequence). V lost 4 bases to trimming and J lost 3 bases, with 12 bases between them.

The CDR3 is CASSLSGTSGTYNEQFF. For the CDR3, the DNA is TGTGCCAGCAGTTTATCGGGGACTAGCGGGACCTACAATGAGCAGTTCTTC. V is TRBV27 and J is TRBJ2-1, with 13 bases that match TRBD2. The germline gives CDR1 MNHEY, CDR2 SMNVEV (reference sequence). The CDR3 is 17 amino acids. The ends lost 0 bases at V and 2 bases at J; junction bases unmatched: 1.

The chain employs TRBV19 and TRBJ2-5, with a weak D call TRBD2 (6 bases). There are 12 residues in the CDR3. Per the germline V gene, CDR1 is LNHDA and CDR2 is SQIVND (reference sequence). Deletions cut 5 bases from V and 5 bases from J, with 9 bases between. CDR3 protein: CASSPSGETQYF. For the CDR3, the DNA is TGTGCCAGTAGTCCGAGCGGGGAGACCCAGTACTTC.

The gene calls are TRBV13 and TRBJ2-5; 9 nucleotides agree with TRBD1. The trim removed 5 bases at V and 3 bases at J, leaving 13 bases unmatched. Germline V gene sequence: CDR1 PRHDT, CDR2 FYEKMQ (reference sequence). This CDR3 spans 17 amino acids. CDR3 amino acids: CASSPFGQGRREETQYF. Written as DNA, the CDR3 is TGTGCCAGCAGCCCATTCGGACAGGGGAGGAGAGAAGAGACCCAGTACTTC. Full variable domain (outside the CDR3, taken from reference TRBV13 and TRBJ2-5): AAGVIQSPRHLIKEKRETATLKCYPIPRHDTVYWYQQGPGQDPQFLISFYEKMQSDKGSIPDRFSAQQFSDYHSELNMSSLELGDSALYFCASSPFGQGRREETQYFGPGTRLLVL.

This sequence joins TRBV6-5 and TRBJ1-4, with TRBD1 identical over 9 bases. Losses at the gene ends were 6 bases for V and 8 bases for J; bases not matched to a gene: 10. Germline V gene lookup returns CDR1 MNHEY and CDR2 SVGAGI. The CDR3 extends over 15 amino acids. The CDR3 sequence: CASRGQGLLREKLFF. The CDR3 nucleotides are TGTGCCAGCAGGGGACAGGGTCTCTTACGGGAAAAACTGTTTTTT.

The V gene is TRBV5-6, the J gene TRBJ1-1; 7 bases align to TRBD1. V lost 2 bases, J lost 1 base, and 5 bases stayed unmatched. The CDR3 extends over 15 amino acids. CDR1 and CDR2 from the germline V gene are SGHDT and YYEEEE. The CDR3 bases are TGTGCCAGCAGCTTATCAGGGGGGCGGAACACTGAAGCTTTCTTT. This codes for CASSLSGGRNTEAFF.

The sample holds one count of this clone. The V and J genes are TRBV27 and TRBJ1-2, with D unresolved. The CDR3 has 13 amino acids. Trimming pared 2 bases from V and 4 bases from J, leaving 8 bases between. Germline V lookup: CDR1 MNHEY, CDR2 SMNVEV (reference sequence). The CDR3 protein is CASSLRPGYGYTF. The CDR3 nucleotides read TGTGCCAGCAGTTTAAGGCCGGGCTATGGCTACACCTTC.

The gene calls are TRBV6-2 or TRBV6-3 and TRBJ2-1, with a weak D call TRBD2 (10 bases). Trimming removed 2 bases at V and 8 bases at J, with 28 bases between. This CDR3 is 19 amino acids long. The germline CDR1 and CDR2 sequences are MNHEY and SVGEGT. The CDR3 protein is CASSYPTGGAGGPLDEQFF. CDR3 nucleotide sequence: TGTGCCAGCAGTTACCCGACAGGGGGAGCGGGGGGGCCTTTGGATGAGCAGTTCTTC.

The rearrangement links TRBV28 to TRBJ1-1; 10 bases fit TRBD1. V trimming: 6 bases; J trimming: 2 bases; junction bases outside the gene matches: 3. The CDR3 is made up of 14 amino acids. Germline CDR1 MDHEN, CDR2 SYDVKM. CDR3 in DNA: TGTGCCAGCAGGACGACAGGGGGCAACACTGAAGCTTTCTTT. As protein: CASRTTGGNTEAFF.

CDR3 residues: CASSVGSARGTEAFF. CDR3 bases: TGTGCCAGCAGCGTAGGTAGTGCCAGAGGGACTGAAGCTTTCTTT. V and J are TRBV9 and TRBJ1-1, with no clear D. V gave up 0 bases and J gave up 5 bases, with 14 bases separating them. Germline V gene lookup returns CDR1 SGDLS and CDR2 YYNGEE. This CDR3 is built from 15 residues.

The CDR3 is CASSLMARGIISPLHF. Here the CDR3 DNA reads TGTGCCAGCAGCTTAATGGCCAGGGGGATCATTTCACCCCTCCACTTT. This sequence joins TRBV7-6 and TRBJ1-6; TRBD1 agrees at 7 bases. Germline trimming cut 2 bases from V and 9 bases from J; bases unmatched to any gene: 10. The CDR3 consists of 16 residues. The germline CDR1 and CDR2 sequences are SGHVS and FNYEAQ.

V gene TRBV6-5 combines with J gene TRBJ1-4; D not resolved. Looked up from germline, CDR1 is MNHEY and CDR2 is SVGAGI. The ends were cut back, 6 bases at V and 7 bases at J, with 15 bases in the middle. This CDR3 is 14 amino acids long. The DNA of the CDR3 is TGTGCCAGCAGCGTCTCCCCGGAGGGTGAAAAACTGTTTTTT. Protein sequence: CASSVSPEGEKLFF.

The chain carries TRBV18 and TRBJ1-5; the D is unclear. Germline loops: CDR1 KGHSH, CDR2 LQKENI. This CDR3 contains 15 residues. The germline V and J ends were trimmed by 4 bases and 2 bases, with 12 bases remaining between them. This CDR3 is CASSLIPEGNQPQHF. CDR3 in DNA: TGTGCCAGCTCACTAATACCAGAGGGCAATCAGCCCCAGCATTTT.

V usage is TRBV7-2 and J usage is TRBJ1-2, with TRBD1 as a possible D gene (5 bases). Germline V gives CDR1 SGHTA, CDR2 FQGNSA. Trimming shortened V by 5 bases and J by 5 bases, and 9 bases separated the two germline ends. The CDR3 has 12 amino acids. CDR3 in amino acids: CASSPEGYGYTF. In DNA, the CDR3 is TGTGCCAGCAGCCCGGAGGGGTATGGCTACACCTTC.

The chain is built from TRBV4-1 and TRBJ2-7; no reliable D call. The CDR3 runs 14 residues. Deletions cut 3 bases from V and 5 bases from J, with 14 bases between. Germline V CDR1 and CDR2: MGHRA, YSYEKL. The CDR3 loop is CASSQPRKHDEQYF. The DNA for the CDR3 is TGCGCCAGCAGCCAGCCCCGTAAACACGACGAGCAGTACTTC.

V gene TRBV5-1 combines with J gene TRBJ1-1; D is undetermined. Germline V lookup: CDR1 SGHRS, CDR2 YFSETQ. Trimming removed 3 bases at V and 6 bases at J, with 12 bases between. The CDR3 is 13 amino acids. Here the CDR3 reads CASSSSLAPEAFF. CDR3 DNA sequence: TGCGCCAGCAGCTCGAGCCTCGCCCCTGAAGCTTTCTTT. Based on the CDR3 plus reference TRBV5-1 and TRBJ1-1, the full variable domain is KAGVTQTPRYLIKTRGQQVTLSCSPISGHRSVSWYQQTPGQGLQFLFEYFSETQRNKGNFPGRFSGRQFSNSRSEMNVSTLELGDSALYLCASSSSLAPEAFFGQGTRLTVV.

As DNA, the CDR3 is TGTGCCAGCAGCCCCGAAGAGGGGGACGACTATGGCTACACCTTC. Amino acids: CASSPEEGDDYGYTF. This chain links TRBV11-2 with TRBJ1-2; D is possibly TRBD1 (6 bases). The CDR3 has 15 residues. V shed 5 bases and J shed 3 bases, with 16 bases lying between them. The germline V gene encodes CDR1 SGHAT and CDR2 FQNNGV.

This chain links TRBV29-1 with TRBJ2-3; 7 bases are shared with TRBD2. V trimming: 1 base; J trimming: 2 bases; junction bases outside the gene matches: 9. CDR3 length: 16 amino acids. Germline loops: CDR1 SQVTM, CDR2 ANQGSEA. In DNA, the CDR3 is TGCAGCGTTGAAGTAGCGAGCGGGGTTTACACAGATACGCAGTATTTT. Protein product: CSVEVASGVYTDTQYF.

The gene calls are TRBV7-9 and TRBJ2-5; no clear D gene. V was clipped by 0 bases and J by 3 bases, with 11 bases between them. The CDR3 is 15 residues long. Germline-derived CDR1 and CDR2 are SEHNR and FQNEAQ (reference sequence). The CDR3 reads CASSLAVRKKETQYF. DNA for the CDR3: TGTGCCAGCAGCTTAGCAGTCAGAAAAAAAGAGACCCAGTACTTC.

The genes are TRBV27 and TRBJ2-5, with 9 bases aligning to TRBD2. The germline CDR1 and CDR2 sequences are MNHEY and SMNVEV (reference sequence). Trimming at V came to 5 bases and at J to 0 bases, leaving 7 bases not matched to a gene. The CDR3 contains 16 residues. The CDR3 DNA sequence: TGTGCCAGCAGTATCCGTTTAGCGGGGGACCAAGAGACCCAGTACTTC. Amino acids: CASSIRLAGDQETQYF.

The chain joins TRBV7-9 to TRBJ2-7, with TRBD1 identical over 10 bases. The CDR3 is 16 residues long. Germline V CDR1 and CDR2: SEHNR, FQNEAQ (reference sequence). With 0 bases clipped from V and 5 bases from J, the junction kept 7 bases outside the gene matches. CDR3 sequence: CASSLARGTGAHEQYF. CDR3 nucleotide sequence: TGTGCCAGCAGCTTAGCGCGTGGGACAGGGGCCCACGAGCAGTACTTC. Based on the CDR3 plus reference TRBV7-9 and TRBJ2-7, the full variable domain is DTGVSQNPRHKITKRGQNVTFRCDPISEHNRLYWYRQTLGQGPEFLTYFQNEAQLEKSRLLSDRFSAERPKGSFSTLEIQRTEQGDSAMYLCASSLARGTGAHEQYFGPGTRLTVT.